Sequencing of this TCR beta chain was carried out in a study of a mutant IDH1 vaccine in newly diagnosed glioma. Study at large: Standard pretreatment was either radiotherapy, temozolomide, or, for most, radiochemotherapy with temozolomide.

The protocol was immunoSEQ multiplex PCR, while the TCRdb copy is restricted to in-frame clones and leaves out a portion. The sample yields about 50,000 clones, 80% to 90% seen once. V was pared by 1 base and J by 7 bases, with 11 bases between. Germline loops: CDR1 LNHDA, CDR2 SQIVND (reference sequence). This CDR3 contains 15 residues. In regard to this clone: Antigen unknown.

Time point: week 35, safety follow-up. A single vaccine dose contained 300 ug of mutant IDH1 20-mer peptide, and topical imiquimod was used with it. J is TRBJ1-6 and V is TRBV19; D remains unclear. Material: PBMCs, obtained from a glioma patient whose treatment included an IDH1 peptide vaccine. This receptor was taken from a woman younger than 30 with glioma. The CDR3 DNA follows: TGTGCCAGTAGTATAGGGGCAATCGTGAATTCACCCCTCCACTTT. It yields the protein CASSIGAIVNSPLHF.